This is a list of T cell receptor beta chains from one sample in a study of CD8 T cells in ankylosing spondylitis. TCRdb itself ran the 5' RACE reads through MiXCR, one entry per CDR3 protein. The sample lists fewer than 250,000 distinct CDR3 sequences, 32% occurring once. Sequencing input: blood, either unsorted or a sorted T cell fraction (not recorded which). The receptors come from a male donor with ankylosing spondylitis or in good health (not recorded which). The CDR3 runs from the conserved cysteine through the conserved F or W. The D gene is left open where the match is weak. Some rows mark clone size as missing; the rest say once, few, many or name a class of expanded clone.

NA,TRBJ2-5,NA,TRBV6-1,TGTGCCAGCAGACCCTCCCGCACCGGGACCCAGTACTTC,CASRPSRTGTQYF
NA,TRBJ2-7,NA,TRBV10-3,TGTGCCATCAGTGAACAGGATAACTCCTACGAGCAGTACTTC,CAISEQDNSYEQYF
NA,TRBJ2-7,NA,TRBV6-2/TRBV6-3,TGTGCCAGCAGCTGGACCCGGAGCTACGAGCAGTACTTC,CASSWTRSYEQYF
few,TRBJ2-7,NA,TRBV7-6,TGTGCCAGCAGCTTTTCGGCGGGGGCCCTTTCCTACGAGCAGTACTTC,CASSFSAGALSYEQYF
few,TRBJ2-2,TRBD1,TRBV20-1,TGCAGTGCCCCGCCGAAGACAGGGGCCACCGGGGAGCTGTTTTTT,CSAPPKTGATGELFF
NA,TRBJ2-3,TRBD2,TRBV4-1,TGCGCCAGCAGCCGGATACTAGCGGGGACAGATACGCAGTATTTT,CASSRILAGTDTQYF
NA,TRBJ2-3,TRBD1,TRBV6-5,TGTGCCAGCAGTTGGGGGACAGGGAACGATCCGCAGTATTTT,CASSWGTGNDPQYF
NA,TRBJ2-1,NA,TRBV20-1,TGCAGTGCTCACAGGGAGTCCATTTACAATGAGCAGTTCTTC,CSAHRESIYNEQFF
NA,TRBJ2-2,NA,TRBV12-3/TRBV12-4,TGTGCCAGCAGTTTGGGCAGTCTGAACACCGGGGAGCTGTTTTTT,CASSLGSLNTGELFF
NA,TRBJ2-2,NA,TRBV9,TGTGCCAGCAGCGCCACAGACAGTCCCGGGGAGCTGTTTTTT,CASSATDSPGELFF
few,TRBJ1-1,TRBD1,TRBV20-1,TGCAGTGCTAGATCGACAGGGGGCCTGAACACTGAAGCTTTCTTT,CSARSTGGLNTEAFF
NA,TRBJ2-3,NA,TRBV21-1,TGTGCCAGCAGCACCGGGACAGGGGGGAGGGGTACGCAGTATTTT,CASSTGTGGRGTQYF
NA,TRBJ2-1,TRBD1,TRBV5-1,TGCGCCAGCAGCTGGGGGACAGGGAACAATGAGCAGTTCTTC,CASSWGTGNNEQFF
few,TRBJ2-5,TRBD1,TRBV11-2,TGTGCCAGCAGCTTACACCTTGTACGACAGGGGAAGTTAGAGACCCAGTACTTC,CASSLHLVRQGKLETQYF
NA,TRBJ2-5,NA,TRBV21-1,TGTGCCAGCAGCAATAGGGGGAAGCATCAAGAGACCCAGTACTTC,CASSNRGKHQETQYF
NA,TRBJ2-1,NA,TRBV6-5,TGTGCCAGCAGTTACTCGAGCCGGCGTAATGAGCAGTTCTTC,CASSYSSRRNEQFF
NA,TRBJ2-3,NA,TRBV7-3,TGTGCCAGCAGCCTCATTCCGGGGGGCCCCGGGGCAGATACGCAGTATTTT,CASSLIPGGPGADTQYF
NA,TRBJ2-7,NA,TRBV12-3/TRBV12-4,TGTGCCAGCAGTTTTAACGGAGACTACGAGCAGTACTTC,CASSFNGDYEQYF
NA,TRBJ2-2,TRBD2,TRBV11-2,TGTGCCAGCAGCCTCCAACCGGGACTAGCGTACCCGGAAGGGGAGCTGTTTTTT,CASSLQPGLAYPEGELFF
NA,TRBJ2-2,NA,TRBV10-1,TGCGCCAGCAGGAACGCGGATGGGAGGATCTGGGAGCTGTTTTTT,CASRNADGRIWELFF
few,TRBJ2-7,NA,TRBV20-1,TGCAGTGCTAGTTTCCTAGCTGACGACGAGCAGTACTTC,CSASFLADDEQYF
NA,TRBJ1-5,NA,TRBV5-1,TGCGCCAGCAGCTTCGGGATCGATCAGCCCCAGCATTTT,CASSFGIDQPQHF
NA,TRBJ1-2,TRBD1,TRBV5-1,TGCGCCAGCAGCTGGGGGGACAGTAGTCGTGGCTACACCTTC,CASSWGDSSRGYTF
few,TRBJ2-6,NA,TRBV6-1,TGTGCCAGCAGTCAACATACCTCTGGGGCCAACGTCCTGACTTTC,CASSQHTSGANVLTF
NA,TRBJ2-7,NA,TRBV29-1,TGCAGCGTACTCAAGACAGGAGCCTACGAGCAGTACTTC,CSVLKTGAYEQYF
few,TRBJ2-5,NA,TRBV20-1,TGCAGTGCTAGAGTGGGGGGACAAGAGACCCAGTACTTC,CSARVGGQETQYF
few,TRBJ1-6,TRBD1,TRBV9,TGTGCCAGCAGCGGTCCCCGGGACAGCCACCGTGGCCTCCACTTT,CASSGPRDSHRGLHF
NA,TRBJ2-1,NA,TRBV20-1,TGCAGTGCTAGAGATCTAGCAGGGATTGAGCAGTTCTTC,CSARDLAGIEQFF
NA,TRBJ2-5,TRBD1,TRBV29-1,TGCAGCGTTGAGGGACAGGGGGCCCCAGAGACCCAGTACTTC,CSVEGQGAPETQYF
NA,TRBJ1-1,NA,TRBV12-3/TRBV12-4,TGTGCCAGCAGTCCGAACACTGAAGCTTTCTTT,CASSPNTEAFF
NA,TRBJ2-1,NA,TRBV6-5,TGTGCCAGCAGTTACGCGGCTGAGCAGTTCTTC,CASSYAAEQFF
NA,TRBJ2-3,NA,TRBV15,TGTGCCACCACCCCGGGGGCCACAGATACGCAGTATTTT,CATTPGATDTQYF
few,TRBJ1-5,NA,TRBV6-1,TGTGCCAGCAGACAGGTTAGCGGTCAGCCCCAGCATTTT,CASRQVSGQPQHF
NA,TRBJ1-2,NA,TRBV9,TGTGCCAGCAGCGCCCCGGGCTTCTATGGCTACACCTTC,CASSAPGFYGYTF
few,TRBJ1-2,NA,TRBV10-3,TGTGCCATCACCGGACAGAACAATGGCTACACCTTC,CAITGQNNGYTF
NA,TRBJ1-1,TRBD1,TRBV7-8,TGTGCCAGCAGCTTAGCACGGCCAGGGGGCTGGAACACTGAAGCTTTCTTT,CASSLARPGGWNTEAFF
NA,TRBJ2-7,TRBD1,TRBV10-3,TGTGCCATCAGCCCGGGACAGGGGTACGAGCAGTACTTC,CAISPGQGYEQYF
few,TRBJ1-2,TRBD1,TRBV5-5,TGTGCCAGCACCTTGGGATACCGGGACAGCCGCTACACCTTC,CASTLGYRDSRYTF
NA,TRBJ1-3,NA,TRBV7-2,TGTGCCAGCAGCTCGGCCCCCGGTTCTGGAAACACCATATATTTT,CASSSAPGSGNTIYF
few,TRBJ2-5,NA,TRBV9,TGTGCCAGCAGCGTAGCTACCTGGGAGACCCAGTACTTC,CASSVATWETQYF
once,TRBJ1-4,TRBD1,TRBV4-1,TGCGCCAGCAGGGTGGGACAGAGGAATGAAAAACTGTTTTTT,CASRVGQRNEKLFF
NA,TRBJ2-1,NA,TRBV6-5,TGTGCCAGCAGTTACTTGGGGTCCACTTGGGATGAGCAGTTCTTC,CASSYLGSTWDEQFF
few,TRBJ2-7,NA,TRBV20-1,TGCAGTGCCATGCAGGGGCCTCCAACCTACGAGCAGTACTTC,CSAMQGPPTYEQYF
NA,TRBJ2-3,TRBD2,TRBV7-8,TGTGCCAGCAGCTTAGTCCGAGCGGGGGGGTTGGCAGATACGCAGTATTTT,CASSLVRAGGLADTQYF
few,TRBJ2-1,TRBD1,TRBV6-5,TGTGCCAGCAGTTGGGGACAGGGGGCAAGGGAGCAGTTCTTC,CASSWGQGAREQFF
NA,TRBJ1-2,NA,TRBV5-6,TGTGCCAGCAGCCTACAGGGTTCCCGCTACACCTTC,CASSLQGSRYTF
few,TRBJ1-1,NA,TRBV6-5,TGTGCCAGCAGTTACACGGTGAACACTGAAGCTTTCTTT,CASSYTVNTEAFF
few,TRBJ2-7,NA,TRBV5-1,TGCGCCAGCAGCCCCGGGGACACCGCCTACGAGCAGTACTTC,CASSPGDTAYEQYF
few,TRBJ2-1,TRBD1,TRBV29-1,TGCAGCGTTGAACCGGGACAGGGCTACAATGAGCAGTTCTTC,CSVEPGQGYNEQFF
few,TRBJ1-2,NA,TRBV20-1,TGCAGTGGATTAGACCGTTATGGCTACACCTTC,CSGLDRYGYTF
NA,TRBJ1-2,NA,TRBV7-9,TGTGCCAGCAGCTTCTACCCGGGACACAATGGCTACACCTTC,CASSFYPGHNGYTF
few,TRBJ2-1,TRBD1,TRBV6-5,TGTGCCAGCAGTTTGGACAGGGGGTACAATGAGCAGTTCTTC,CASSLDRGYNEQFF
NA,TRBJ1-1,TRBD1,TRBV11-3,TGTGCCAGCAGCGAGCCGGGACAGGTGATGAACACTGAAGCTTTCTTT,CASSEPGQVMNTEAFF
few,TRBJ2-5,TRBD2,TRBV6-5,TGTGCCAGCAGTTACGGAGGACTAGCGGGACAAGAGACCCAGTACTTC,CASSYGGLAGQETQYF